These T cell receptor beta chains were read from a single sample in a study of shared clonotypes between healthy human individuals. Repertoires were generated with immunoSEQ multiplex PCR, while TCRdb's copy carries only in-frame clones and drops some. The sample holds 470,000 or so clones, around 80% seen once. Sequenced material: PBMCs. These receptors were collected from a woman aged 40 to 50 in good health. Some clones in this sample may be carry-over from other donors' samples. Both conserved end residues are part of each CDR3.

>TRBJ1-4|TRBV7-8
CASSPRTGSGGELFF
>TRBJ2-1|TRBV7-2
CASSLTSGSNEQFF
>TRBJ1-2|TRBV29-1
CSVRTGNYGYTF
>TRBJ2-5|TRBV2
CASSVGQVIQETQYF
>TRBJ2-7|TRBV6-6
CASSRQRDYEQYF
>TRBJ2-2|TRBV7-3
CASSSRQGLAGGTGELFF
>TRBJ2-3|TRBV7-3
CASSPTPGTGDTQYF
>TRBJ2-2|TRBV4-2
CASSQSMTTNTGELFF
>TRBJ1-4|TRBV28
CASSRQGYNEKLFF
>TRBJ2-1|TRBV7-9
CASSLAIELAGGLREQFF
>TRBJ1-4|TRBV10-3
CAISESQGIGEKLFF
>TRBJ1-4|TRBV28
CASSVQEWGEKLFF
>TRBJ2-7|TRBV4-2
CASRDRDRVSYEQYF
>TRBJ2-3|TRBV7-2
CASSYSTDTQYF
>TRBJ1-2|TRBV7-2
CASSSAPYGYTF
>TRBJ2-7|TRBV6-5
CASSRTGSYEQYF
>TRBJ1-4|TRBV13
CASSPTRRGRELKLFF
>NA|TRBV4-1
CASSHVTSGSSYEQYF
>TRBJ2-5|TRBV5-1
CASSPSPGDNQETQYF
>TRBJ2-5|TRBV4-1
CASSQSGRGGETQYF
>TRBJ2-7|TRBV6-1
CASSSSSSYEQYF
>TRBJ2-1|TRBV6-1
CASNTGGSDFF
>TRBJ2-1|TRBV18
CASSPQQGLAGVGNEQFF
>TRBJ2-3|TRBV27
CASRAENPGQGRGDTQYF
>TRBJ1-2|TRBV9
CASSVVGSGYTF
>TRBJ2-5|TRBV7-7
CASSPVGGEETQYF
>TRBJ2-7|TRBV7-2
CASSLGWPTGSLHLYEQYF
>TRBJ1-2|TRBV4-2
CASSQGVGKAGGYTF
>TRBJ2-1|TRBV5-6
CASSLGGTSGSVYNEQFF
>TRBJ2-1|TRBV27
CASRRDTQYNEQFF